This T cell receptor beta chain was profiled in a study of T-cell reconstitution after alpha-beta-depleted transplantation in children (dated by TCRdb to the mid-2010s). General notes on the study: The study quantitatively tracked T-cell immune reconstitution after TCRalphabeta/CD19-depleted allogeneic hematopoietic cell transplantation in children using TCR repertoire profiling.

This clonotype is termed medium-sized (0.01 to 0.1%). The antigen it recognizes is unknown. No much larger clonotype is one base removed from it; base qualities were not supplied. V is clipped by 5 bases and J by 6 bases, and the sequence between their germline boundaries is 16 bases long. CDR1 and CDR2, per the germline V gene (reference sequence), are SEHNR and FQNEAQ. Measured from the cysteine to the phenylalanine, the CDR3 is 15 residues long. Of the read, only the CDR3 DNA is kept; its 45 bases are in frame from base 1. The receptor library was made with PCR. Sequencing used an Illumina HiSeq 2500. To normalize quantification of the TCRbeta repertoire, the TCR libraries were built with molecular barcoding that relied on unique molecular identifiers. The public reads were reprocessed in TCRdb via fastp at Q25 and MiXCR, keeping in-frame beta chains. Rows merge per CDR3 protein into single entries with the most common DNA and genes. Counted in this sample were 300,000 to 400,000 distinct CDR3 sequences; about an eighth of them appeared once. Together, the top ten hold about 4.5% of the sample.

Recombination joined TRBV7-9 with TRBJ2-2, with TRBD2 as a weak D call on 6 bases. The sequence was collected from a human donor who donated a stem cell graft to a child with Fanconi anemia. The specimen comprised PBMCs, sampled from the stem cell graft. The CDR3 loop reads CASSPRRRGPGELFF. The sequenced DNA is TGTGCCAGCAGCCCCCGCCGGCGGGGACCCGGGGAGCTGTTTTTT.